Listed here are 21 T cell receptor beta chains from one sample, sequenced in a study of cytomegalovirus exposure and HLA in healthy donors. The PCR used 60 Vbeta and 13 Jbeta primers. TCRdb's table, derived via immunoSEQ multiplex PCR, lists solely in-frame clones and lacks some. Among approximately 40,000 clones listed, 82% were seen once. Material: PBMCs. These receptors all stem from a woman aged 18-29 years in good health and CMV-seropositive.

The V gene is TRBV5-8, the J gene TRBJ2-7; D may be TRBD1 (6 bases). Per germline, CDR1 SGHTS and CDR2 YDEGEE. Trimming took 4 bases from V and 3 from J, leaving 14 bases between them. The CDR3 is 14 amino acids. This chain's CDR3 is CASSSWEGGYEQYF. The CDR3 DNA follows: TGTGCCAGCAGCAGCTGGGAAGGGGGCTACGAGCAGTACTTC.

This clone has just a few counts. The chain employs TRBV5-6 and TRBJ2-1; 7 nucleotides line up with TRBD2. V shed 4 bases, J shed 3 bases, and the junction held 10 bases outside the gene matches. The CDR3 is made up of 16 amino acids. The germline gives CDR1 SGHDT, CDR2 YYEEEE. The CDR3 DNA follows: TGTGCCAGCAGCCAAGGTTTTTGGGACTACTACAATGAGCAGTTCTTC. It translates to CASSQGFWDYYNEQFF.

The chain recombines TRBV4-2 with TRBJ2-5, with TRBD1 matching over 9 bases. With 1 base clipped from V and 6 bases from J, the junction kept 3 bases outside the gene matches. This CDR3 contains 14 residues. In germline, CDR1 is LGHNA, CDR2 YNFKEQ. The DNA of the CDR3 is TGTGCCAGCAGCCAAGGGACAGGGGTCCAGACCCAGTACTTC. This codes for CASSQGTGVQTQYF.

This clone was picked up a small number of times. V usage is TRBV6-5 and J usage is TRBJ2-5; D unclear. Germline V gives CDR1 MNHEY, CDR2 SVGAGI. This CDR3 has 12 amino acids. Trimming took 2 bases from V and 4 from J, leaving 5 bases between them. The CDR3 DNA sequence: TGTGCCAGCAGTTACCGAGGAGAGACCCAGTACTTC. Translating gives CASSYRGETQYF.

CDR3 DNA: TGTGCCAGCACCGAAGGGGGTCGCAACTATGGCTACACCTTC. Residues: CASTEGGRNYGYTF. The genes are TRBV6-5 and TRBJ1-2; weak D call: TRBD1 (6 bases). Trimming took off 7 bases at V and 2 bases at J, with 14 bases between the two ends. The germline V gene encodes CDR1 MNHEY and CDR2 SVGAGI. This CDR3 is built from 14 residues.

The table lists this clone with a count of one. The chain carries TRBV7-6 and TRBJ1-6; the D gene is possibly TRBD1 (6 bases). Germline V gene data show CDR1 as SGHVS and CDR2 as FNYEAQ. The CDR3 spans 15 residues. V was pared by 5 bases and J by 5 bases, with 13 bases between. CDR3 region: CASSSQGHNNSPLHF. In DNA form, the CDR3 reads TGTGCCAGCAGCAGCCAGGGACACAATAATTCACCCCTCCACTTT.

The chain joins TRBV7-8 to TRBJ1-1; D gene unclear. This CDR3 spans 15 amino acids. Germline V gene sequence: CDR1 SGHVS, CDR2 FQNEAQ. V shed 4 bases and J shed 0 bases, with 12 bases lying between them. CDR3 DNA sequence: TGTGCCAGCAGCTCCCCACGGTCCATGAACACTGAAGCTTTCTTT. The encoded protein is CASSSPRSMNTEAFF. The entire variable domain, with the rest obtained from reference TRBV7-8 and TRBJ1-1, is as follows: GAGVSQSPRYKVAKRGQDVALRCDPISGHVSLFWYQQALGQGPEFLTYFQNEAQLDKSGLPSDRFFAERPEGSVSTLKIQRTQQEDSAVYLCASSSPRSMNTEAFFGQGTRLTVV.

The genes are TRBV5-1 and TRBJ2-2; no definite D call. The CDR3 loop spans 16 amino acids. CDR1 is SGHRS and CDR2 is YFSETQ in the germline V gene. Trimming stripped 0 bases from V and 4 bases from J, with 13 bases between. The CDR3, as DNA: TGCGCCAGCAGCTTGGCCGTCCACCGAGGCACCGGGGAGCTGTTTTTT. Translation: CASSLAVHRGTGELFF.

The chain couples TRBV7-6 to TRBJ2-1, with unresolved D. The germline V gene encodes CDR1 SGHVS and CDR2 FNYEAQ. The V end was cut by 5 bases, the J end by 8 bases, with 13 bases between. This CDR3 contains 13 residues. The CDR3 sequence: CASSLSFLDEQFF. DNA of the CDR3: TGTGCCAGCAGCCTAAGTTTCTTGGATGAGCAGTTCTTC.

DNA of the CDR3: TGTGCCAGCAGCTTAGTCACAGGGCGCTCCTACGAGCAGTACTTC. Its translation is CASSLVTGRSYEQYF. This chain links TRBV7-9 with TRBJ2-7; D possibly corresponds to TRBD1 (6 bases). V was clipped by 1 base and J by 0 bases, with 10 bases between them. The CDR3 consists of 15 residues. Germline V gene lookup returns CDR1 SEHNR and CDR2 FQNEAQ (reference sequence).

This chain links TRBV4-3 with TRBJ2-7; D is possibly TRBD1 (5 bases). This CDR3 has 14 amino acids. V was clipped by 3 bases and J by 5 bases, with 14 bases between them. Germline CDR1 reads LGHNA; CDR2 reads YSLEER. CDR3 bases: TGCGCCAGCAGCCACCATGGCAGGGATAACGAGCAGTACTTC. This gives the protein CASSHHGRDNEQYF.

This clone was found once. This chain joins TRBV7-3 and TRBJ2-7; TRBD2 matches at 7 bases. Per germline, CDR1 SGHTA and CDR2 FQGTGA. The CDR3 loop spans 15 amino acids. V lost 1 base and J lost 3; bases outside the gene matches: 6. CDR3 bases: TGTGCCAGCAGCTTAATGGGAGGGGAGGACTACGAGCAGTACTTC. Encoded protein: CASSLMGGEDYEQYF.

The chain carries TRBV9 and TRBJ2-7; 8 positions agree with TRBD2. With V trimmed by 0 bases and J by 0 bases, 8 bases remained unmatched. This CDR3 spans 17 amino acids. Germline V gene lookup returns CDR1 SGDLS and CDR2 YYNGEE. The CDR3 coding sequence is TGTGCCAGCAGCGTAGTTGCGGGAGGCCCCAACTCCTACGAGCAGTACTTC. Its translation is CASSVVAGGPNSYEQYF.

J is TRBJ2-7 and V is TRBV27, with a tentative D call TRBD1 (6 bases). The CDR3 runs to 16 residues. V was shortened by 7 bases and J by 4 bases, with 23 bases between the two germline ends. Germline V lookup: CDR1 MNHEY, CDR2 SMNVEV (reference sequence). The CDR3 region is CASKRIQGPVGYEQYF. The DNA for the CDR3 is TGTGCCAGCAAAAGGATACAGGGACCGGTAGGGTACGAGCAGTACTTC.

The J gene is TRBJ2-3, the V gene TRBV9; TRBD2 aligns across 13 bases. Trimming at V came to 5 bases and at J to 1 base, leaving 7 bases not matched to a gene. The CDR3 loop spans 17 amino acids. Germline V gene data show CDR1 as SGDLS and CDR2 as YYNGEE. The CDR3 loop is CASREGTSGDRTDTQYF. The CDR3 bases are TGTGCCAGCAGAGAGGGGACTAGCGGGGACCGCACAGATACGCAGTATTTT.

This sequence joins TRBV9 and TRBJ1-1, with D tentatively TRBD1 (6 bases). CDR1 SGDLS and CDR2 YYNGEE come from the germline V gene. The V end was cut by 0 bases, the J end by 5 bases, with 17 bases between. CDR3 length equals 16 residues. The CDR3 nucleotides are TGTGCCAGCAGCGTAGGGGGGGGCACGGGTAGGACTGAAGCTTTCTTT. Residues: CASSVGGGTGRTEAFF.

The V call is TRBV5-1, the J call TRBJ1-4; 7 bases are a match to TRBD1. CDR3 length: 14 amino acids. From germline, CDR1 is SGHRS and CDR2 YFSETQ. With 7 bases clipped from V and 6 bases from J, the junction kept 9 bases outside the gene matches. The CDR3 DNA is TGCGCCAGCGCCCCGACCGGGACAGATGAAAAACTGTTTTTT. Its protein is CASAPTGTDEKLFF.

The chain links TRBV5-1 to TRBJ1-6; D gene uncertain. CDR1 is SGHRS, CDR2 YFSETQ, per germline. The V end was cut by 0 bases, the J end by 7 bases, with 14 bases between. The CDR3 sequence is 16 residues long. The CDR3 loop reads CASSLEVQAANSPLHF. As DNA, the CDR3 is TGCGCCAGCAGCTTGGAGGTCCAGGCAGCCAATTCACCCCTCCACTTT.

The V and J genes are TRBV30 and TRBJ2-3; D perhaps matches TRBD2 (5 bases). Trimming removed 0 bases from V and 6 bases from J, with 10 bases in between. The V gene's germline CDR1 is GTSNPN and CDR2 SVGIG (reference sequence). CDR3 length: 13 amino acids. The CDR3 protein is CAWSVRERDTQYF. CDR3 nucleotides: TGTGCCTGGAGTGTACGGGAACGGGATACGCAGTATTTT.

The chain employs TRBV29-1 and TRBJ1-2; 8 bases map to TRBD1. This CDR3 has 15 amino acids. CDR1 SQVTM and CDR2 ANQGSEA come from the germline V gene. The junction had 15 bases not matched to a gene; V was cut back by 4 bases and J by 8 bases. The CDR3 bases are TGCAGCGTTGGCCCCGTGACAGGGGAGGAGGGGGGCTACACCTTC. Protein: CSVGPVTGEEGGYTF.

The rearrangement links TRBV11-2 to TRBJ1-2; 7 bases align to TRBD1. Germline V lookup: CDR1 SGHAT, CDR2 FQNNGV. Trimming took 3 bases from V and 6 from J; bases not matched to a gene: 1. The length of the CDR3 is 12 residues. DNA for the CDR3: TGTGCCAGCAGCTTCGGGACAGATGGCTACACCTTC. Protein sequence: CASSFGTDGYTF.